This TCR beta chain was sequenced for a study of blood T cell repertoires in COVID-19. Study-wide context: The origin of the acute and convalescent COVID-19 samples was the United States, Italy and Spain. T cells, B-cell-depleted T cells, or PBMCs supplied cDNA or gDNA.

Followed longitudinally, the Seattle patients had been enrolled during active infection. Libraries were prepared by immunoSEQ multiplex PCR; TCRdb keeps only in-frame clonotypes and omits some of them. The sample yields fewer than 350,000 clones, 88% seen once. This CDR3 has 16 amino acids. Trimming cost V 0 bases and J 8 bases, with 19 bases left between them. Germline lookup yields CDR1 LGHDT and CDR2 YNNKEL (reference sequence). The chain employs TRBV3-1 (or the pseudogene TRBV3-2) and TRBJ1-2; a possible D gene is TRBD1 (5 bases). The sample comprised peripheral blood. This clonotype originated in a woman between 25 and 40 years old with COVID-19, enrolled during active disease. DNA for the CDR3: TGTGCCAGCAGCCAAGATCTAGTCCCAAGACAGTACGGCTACACCTTC. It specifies CASSQDLVPRQYGYTF.